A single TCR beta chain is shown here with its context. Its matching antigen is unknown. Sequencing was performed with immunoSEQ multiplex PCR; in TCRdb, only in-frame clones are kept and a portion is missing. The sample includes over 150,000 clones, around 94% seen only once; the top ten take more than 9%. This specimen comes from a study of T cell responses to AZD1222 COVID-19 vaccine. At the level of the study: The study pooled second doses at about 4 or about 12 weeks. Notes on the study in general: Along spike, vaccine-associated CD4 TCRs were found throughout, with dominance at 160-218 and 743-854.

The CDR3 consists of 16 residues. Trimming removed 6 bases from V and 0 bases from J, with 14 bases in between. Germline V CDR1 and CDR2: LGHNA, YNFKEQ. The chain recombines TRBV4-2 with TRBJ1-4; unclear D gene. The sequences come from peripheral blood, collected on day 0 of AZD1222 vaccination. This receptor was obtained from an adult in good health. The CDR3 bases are TGTGCCAGCAGAGTTTCCCTCTCCACAACTAATGAAAAACTGTTTTTT. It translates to CASRVSLSTTNEKLFF.